These 25 T cell receptor beta chains share one sample of origin, sequenced in a study of post-analysis software for immune sequencing data. Study results and limitations: Patients carried roughly 5 TRBV segments more frequently than controls did, and TRBV5-6, TRBV5-1 and TRBV20-1 were among them.

Antigens of these TCRs are unknown. The TCR beta cDNA libraries carried unique molecular identifiers. MiXCR, run by TCRdb on the PCR reads, gives a single entry per CDR3 protein. The sample has about 820,000 distinct CDR3 sequences, about 53% seen once. Material for sequencing was blood. These receptors all come from a girl between 5 and 17 years old with multiple sclerosis.

The chain couples TRBV12-3 or TRBV12-4 to TRBJ2-7; possibly TRBD2 for D (6 bases). CDR3 size: 14 residues. The ends were cut back, 6 bases at V and 3 bases at J, with 15 bases in the middle. CDR3 amino acids: CASSASETNYEQYF. The CDR3 bases are TGTGCCAGCAGCGCTAGCGAGACCAACTACGAGCAGTACTTC.

This clonotype was observed a handful of times. The chain combines TRBV25-1 with TRBJ1-2, with 8 bases that match TRBD1. This CDR3 spans 16 amino acids. Germline CDR1 reads MGHDK; CDR2 reads SYGVNS. V dropped 5 bases and J dropped 1; count of bases not matched to a gene: 9. CDR3 protein: CASSPLRQGNNYGYTF. The CDR3 bases are TGTGCCAGCAGTCCACTCCGACAGGGGAATAACTATGGCTACACCTTC.

CDR3 amino acids: CASSARTGHSYGYTF. The CDR3 bases are TGTGCCAGCAGTGCCCGAACCGGACACTCCTATGGCTACACCTTC. The V gene is TRBV2, the J gene TRBJ1-2; D is perhaps TRBD1 (5 bases). Germline V gene lookup returns CDR1 SNHLY and CDR2 FYNNEI. Trimming took off 4 bases at V and 4 bases at J, with 16 bases between the two ends. The CDR3 is made up of 15 amino acids.

The rearrangement uses TRBV7-7 and TRBJ2-7, with 11 bases that match TRBD2. The J call may be mistaken, given a closer DNA end match to TRBJ2-5. Germline V gene data show CDR1 as SSHAT and CDR2 as FNYEAQ (reference sequence). The CDR3 loop spans 16 amino acids. The CDR3 DNA is TGTGCCAGCAGCCCGACTAGCGGGGCACCCGGGGAGACCCAGTACTTC. Translated: CASSPTSGAPGETQYF.

This sequence joins TRBV3-1 and TRBJ2-5; 12 bases match TRBD2. J was trimmed by 2 bases and V by 6 bases; bases with no gene match: 4. The CDR3 consists of 15 residues. The germline gives CDR1 LGHDT, CDR2 YNNKEL (reference sequence). CDR3 in DNA: TGTGCCAGCAGACTAGCGGGGGGACTACAAGAGACCCAGTACTTC. Protein product: CASRLAGGLQETQYF.

The rearrangement joins TRBV6-2 or TRBV6-3 to TRBJ1-5; D not resolved. V lost 0 bases and J 0 bases, leaving 12 bases between the germline ends. The CDR3 extends over 17 amino acids. Germline values: CDR1 MNHEY, CDR2 SVGEGT. The CDR3 DNA is TGTGCCAGCAGTTACTCTCTTTTTTCGGATAGCAATCAGCCCCAGCATTTT. This sequence encodes CASSYSLFSDSNQPQHF.

This clonotype was seen just once. This chain joins TRBV29-1 and TRBJ2-5; TRBD1 is a possible D gene (6 bases). Deletions cut 2 bases from V and 1 base from J, with 8 bases between. Germline V lookup: CDR1 SQVTM, CDR2 ANQGSEA. CDR3 length: 13 residues. The CDR3 spells CSVEQGRQETQYF. In nucleotides, the CDR3 is TGCAGCGTTGAACAGGGGCGCCAAGAGACCCAGTACTTC.

The rearrangement joins TRBV4-2 to TRBJ1-5, with D uncertain. V lost 0 bases to trimming and J lost 0 bases, with 9 bases between them. The CDR3 covers 16 residues. Germline CDR1 and CDR2: LGHNA and YNFKEQ. DNA of the CDR3: TGTGCCAGCAGCCAAGATCTGCACGCTAGCAATCAGCCCCAGCATTTT. Its translation is CASSQDLHASNQPQHF.

The chain uses TRBV20-1 and TRBJ2-5; D is tentatively TRBD1 or TRBD2 (6 bases each). CDR1 is DFQATT, CDR2 SNEGSKA, per germline (reference sequence). With 3 bases removed from V and 3 bases from J, the gap between germline ends came to 23 bases. The CDR3 runs to 17 residues. The CDR3 loop is CSASPRGTSLSKETQYF. The CDR3 DNA reads TGCAGTGCTAGCCCGAGGGGGACTTCTCTATCCAAAGAGACCCAGTACTTC.

This clonotype was recorded a few times. The V gene is TRBV15, the J gene TRBJ2-7, with D perhaps matching TRBD1 or TRBD2 (6 bases each). Looked up from germline, CDR1 is LNHNV and CDR2 is YYDKDF (reference sequence). The V end was cut by 0 bases, the J end by 2 bases, with 11 bases between. The CDR3 is 15 residues long. The CDR3 reads CATSRDLGGPYEQYF. The CDR3 DNA is TGTGCCACCAGCAGAGATTTAGGGGGGCCCTACGAGCAGTACTTC.

Worth noting for this clonotype: One end of the junction fails to match germline, which may point to a read error. The V gene is TRBV29-1, the J gene TRBJ2-6, with TRBD2 identical over 7 bases. The CDR3 has 15 residues. The germline V gene encodes CDR1 SQVTM and CDR2 ANQGSEA. The CDR3 here is CSVKFRDGGSNVRTF. The DNA of the CDR3 is TGCAGCGTGAAATTCCGGGACGGGGGGTCCAACGTCCGGACTTTC.

This clonotype was counted a few times. V and J are TRBV7-2 and TRBJ2-4; tentative D call: TRBD2 (5 bases). The CDR3 has 12 amino acids. V was pared by 5 bases and J by 8 bases, with 10 bases between. Per the germline V gene, CDR1 is SGHTA and CDR2 is FQGNSA. CDR3 residues: CASSPARDIQYF. The DNA of the CDR3 is TGTGCCAGCAGCCCAGCGAGGGACATTCAGTACTTC.

The chain couples TRBV14 to TRBJ2-7; TRBD2 agrees at 7 bases. The trim removed 0 bases at V and 6 bases at J, leaving 14 bases unmatched. The CDR3 has 17 amino acids. Germline V gene data show CDR1 as SGHDN and CDR2 as FVKESK. The CDR3 region is CASSQEGVGLAVREQYF. In DNA form, the CDR3 reads TGTGCCAGCAGCCAAGAGGGGGTTGGTCTAGCGGTCCGCGAGCAGTACTTC.

The rearrangement links TRBV7-3 to TRBJ2-7; D is perhaps TRBD1 (6 bases). Trimming cost V 5 bases and J 6 bases, with 14 bases left between them. The CDR3 has 13 amino acids. The V gene's germline CDR1 is SGHTA and CDR2 FQGTGA. The CDR3 reads CASSPGQGVEQYF. The DNA for the CDR3 is TGTGCCAGCAGCCCGGGACAAGGGGTCGAGCAGTACTTC.

This sequence joins TRBV9 and TRBJ1-2, with a tentative D call TRBD1 (5 bases). The V and J ends lost 3 bases and 6 bases respectively, with 18 bases between them. This CDR3 has 15 amino acids. The V gene's germline CDR1 is SGDLS and CDR2 YYNGEE. The CDR3 sequence: CASSAKGQIYHGYTF. The DNA of the CDR3 is TGTGCCAGCAGCGCCAAAGGACAAATATACCATGGCTACACCTTC.

V usage is TRBV10-3 and J usage is TRBJ1-2; D gene ambiguous. The CDR3 runs to 15 residues. Germline CDR1 ENHRY, CDR2 SYGVKD. Between the trimmed V and J ends, which lost 4 bases and 0 bases, there was a span of 12 bases. CDR3 DNA: TGTGCCATCAGTGGTGGCCTCTTAGCTAACTATGGCTACACCTTC. Translation gives CAISGGLLANYGYTF.

The chain recombines TRBV7-9 with TRBJ2-6; TRBD1 aligns across 8 bases. Unmatched junction bases numbered 10, after V lost 5 bases and J lost 1 base. The CDR3 is 18 amino acids. The germline V gene encodes CDR1 SEHNR and CDR2 FQNEAQ (reference sequence). The CDR3 loop is CASSAGTGSNSGANVLTF. The CDR3 coding sequence is TGTGCCAGCAGCGCCGGGACAGGCTCGAATTCTGGGGCCAACGTCCTGACTTTC.

The V and J genes are TRBV20-1 and TRBJ2-1; 11 nucleotides line up with TRBD2. Unmatched junction bases numbered 4, after V lost 5 bases and J lost 4 bases. The CDR3 is 14 amino acids. The germline CDR1 and CDR2 sequences are DFQATT and SNEGSKA (reference sequence). The CDR3 coding sequence is TGCAGTGCTTCGCGACTAGCGGGGTACAATGAGCAGTTCTTC. Protein: CSASRLAGYNEQFF.

As concerns this clonotype: At one end, the junction sequence differs from germline, possibly due to a read error. This chain uses TRBV7-2 with TRBJ1-2; TRBD1 matches 7 bases. The germline V gene has CDR1 SGHTA and CDR2 FQGNSA. The CDR3 is made up of 14 amino acids. In DNA form, the CDR3 reads TGTGCCAGCAGCTTGGGACAGATTAACTATGGCCACACCTTC. Its protein product is CASSLGQINYGHTF.

The chain joins TRBV7-9 to TRBJ2-5, with D maybe TRBD1 (5 bases). The CDR3 is 14 residues long. The ends were cut back, 3 bases at V and 9 bases at J, with 17 bases in the middle. CDR1 is SEHNR, CDR2 FQNEAQ, per germline (reference sequence). CDR3 nucleotides: TGTGCCAGCAGCTTTTTCACAGGCAAGACGCCCCAGTACTTC. It encodes CASSFFTGKTPQYF.

The rearrangement uses TRBV9 and TRBJ2-7; no clear D gene. With 0 bases removed from V and 0 bases from J, the gap between germline ends came to 10 bases. Germline loops: CDR1 SGDLS, CDR2 YYNGEE. The CDR3 covers 15 residues. This CDR3 reads CASSVAAWDSYEQYF. The CDR3 DNA is TGTGCCAGCAGCGTAGCGGCGTGGGACTCCTACGAGCAGTACTTC.

A few counts support this clonotype. V is TRBV6-5 and J is TRBJ1-2; no clear D. V was pared by 6 bases and J by 0 bases, with 8 bases between. Germline CDR1 MNHEY, CDR2 SVGAGI. The CDR3 spans 13 residues. The CDR3 region has the DNA TGTGCCAGCAGGACCGCAGCTAACTATGGCTACACCTTC. Translating it yields CASRTAANYGYTF.

This clonotype was recorded a few times. V usage is TRBV20-1 and J usage is TRBJ2-4; 7 bases are a match to TRBD1. V gave up 5 bases and J gave up 0 bases; unmatched junction bases: 7. This CDR3 contains 15 residues. Per germline, CDR1 DFQATT and CDR2 SNEGSKA (reference sequence). The CDR3 region has the DNA TGCAGTGCTCGCGACAGGGCGCTAGCCAAAAACATTCAGTACTTC. Its protein product is CSARDRALAKNIQYF.

This chain joins TRBV9 and TRBJ1-5; 7 nucleotides match TRBD1. Germline V gene data show CDR1 as SGDLS and CDR2 as YYNGEE. V trimming: 4 bases; J trimming: 2 bases; junction bases outside the gene matches: 6. The CDR3 sequence is 15 residues long. In DNA, the CDR3 is TGTGCCAGCAGCCTACAGGGGATGGGCAATCAGCCCCAGCATTTT. Amino acids: CASSLQGMGNQPQHF. The full variable domain, its missing parts supplied by reference TRBV9 and TRBJ1-5, is DSGVTQTPKHLITATGQRVTLRCSPRSGDLSVYWYQQSLDQGLQFLIQYYNGEERAKGNILERFSAQQFPDLHSELNLSSLELGDSALYFCASSLQGMGNQPQHFGDGTRLSIL.

The chain employs TRBV15 and TRBJ2-1, with 7 positions matching TRBD1. Germline-derived CDR1 and CDR2 are LNHNV and YYDKDF (reference sequence). J was trimmed by 4 bases and V by 0 bases; bases with no gene match: 3. The CDR3 covers 15 residues. This CDR3 reads CATSREGQNYNEQFF. The CDR3 nucleotides are TGTGCCACCAGCAGAGAGGGACAGAATTACAATGAGCAGTTCTTC.